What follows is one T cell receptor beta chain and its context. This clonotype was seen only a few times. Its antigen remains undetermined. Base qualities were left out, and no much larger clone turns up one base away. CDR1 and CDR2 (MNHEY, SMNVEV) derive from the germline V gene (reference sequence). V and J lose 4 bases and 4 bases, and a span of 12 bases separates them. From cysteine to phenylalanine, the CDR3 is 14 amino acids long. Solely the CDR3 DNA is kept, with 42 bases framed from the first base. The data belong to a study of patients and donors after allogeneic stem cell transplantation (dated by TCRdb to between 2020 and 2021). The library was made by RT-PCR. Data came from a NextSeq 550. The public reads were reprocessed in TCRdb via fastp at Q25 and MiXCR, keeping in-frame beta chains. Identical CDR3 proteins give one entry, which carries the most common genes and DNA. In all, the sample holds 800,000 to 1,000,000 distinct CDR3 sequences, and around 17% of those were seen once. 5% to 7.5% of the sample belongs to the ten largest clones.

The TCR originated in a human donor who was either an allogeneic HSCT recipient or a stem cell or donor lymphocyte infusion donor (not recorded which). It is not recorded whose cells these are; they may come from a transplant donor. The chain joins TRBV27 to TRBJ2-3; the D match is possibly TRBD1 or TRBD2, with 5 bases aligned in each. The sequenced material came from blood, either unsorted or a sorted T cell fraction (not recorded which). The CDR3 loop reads CASSYGGMADTQYF. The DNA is TGTGCCAGCAGTTATGGGGGTATGGCAGATACGCAGTATTTT.